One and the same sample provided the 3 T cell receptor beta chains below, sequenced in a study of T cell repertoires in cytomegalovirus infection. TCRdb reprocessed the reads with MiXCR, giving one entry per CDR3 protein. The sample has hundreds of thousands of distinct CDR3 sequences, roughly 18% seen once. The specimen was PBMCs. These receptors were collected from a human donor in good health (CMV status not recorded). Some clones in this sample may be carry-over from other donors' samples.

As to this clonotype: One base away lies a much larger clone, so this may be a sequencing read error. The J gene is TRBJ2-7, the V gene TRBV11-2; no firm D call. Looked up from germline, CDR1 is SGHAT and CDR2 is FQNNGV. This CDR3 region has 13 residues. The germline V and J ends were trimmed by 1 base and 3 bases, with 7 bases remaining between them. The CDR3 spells CASSLATGYEQYF. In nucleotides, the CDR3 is TGTGCCAGCAGCTTAGCGACGGGCTACGAGCAGTACTTC.

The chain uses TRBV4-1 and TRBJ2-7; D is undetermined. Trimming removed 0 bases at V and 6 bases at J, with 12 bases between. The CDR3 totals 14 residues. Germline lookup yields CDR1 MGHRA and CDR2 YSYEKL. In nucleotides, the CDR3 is TGCGCCAGCAGCCAAGATCTGATGGAAGGCGAGCAGTACTTC. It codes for CASSQDLMEGEQYF.

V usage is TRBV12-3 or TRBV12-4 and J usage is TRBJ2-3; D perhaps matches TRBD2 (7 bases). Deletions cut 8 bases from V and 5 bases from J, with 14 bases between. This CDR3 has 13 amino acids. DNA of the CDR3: TGTGCCAGCCAGAAGGGAGGGGGAGATACGCAGTATTTT. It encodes CASQKGGGDTQYF.